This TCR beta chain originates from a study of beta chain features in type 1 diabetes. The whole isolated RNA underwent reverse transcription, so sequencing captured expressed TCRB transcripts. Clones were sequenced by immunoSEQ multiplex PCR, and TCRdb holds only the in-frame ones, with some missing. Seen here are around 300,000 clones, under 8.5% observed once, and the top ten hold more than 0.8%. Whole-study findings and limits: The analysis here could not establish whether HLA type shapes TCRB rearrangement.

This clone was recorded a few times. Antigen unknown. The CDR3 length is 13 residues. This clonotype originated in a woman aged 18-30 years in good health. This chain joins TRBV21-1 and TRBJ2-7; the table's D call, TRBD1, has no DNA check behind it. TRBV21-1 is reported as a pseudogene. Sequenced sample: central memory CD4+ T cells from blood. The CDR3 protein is CASSNAGTYEQYV. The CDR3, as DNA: TGTGCCAGCAGCAATGCAGGTACCTACGAGCAGTACGTC.